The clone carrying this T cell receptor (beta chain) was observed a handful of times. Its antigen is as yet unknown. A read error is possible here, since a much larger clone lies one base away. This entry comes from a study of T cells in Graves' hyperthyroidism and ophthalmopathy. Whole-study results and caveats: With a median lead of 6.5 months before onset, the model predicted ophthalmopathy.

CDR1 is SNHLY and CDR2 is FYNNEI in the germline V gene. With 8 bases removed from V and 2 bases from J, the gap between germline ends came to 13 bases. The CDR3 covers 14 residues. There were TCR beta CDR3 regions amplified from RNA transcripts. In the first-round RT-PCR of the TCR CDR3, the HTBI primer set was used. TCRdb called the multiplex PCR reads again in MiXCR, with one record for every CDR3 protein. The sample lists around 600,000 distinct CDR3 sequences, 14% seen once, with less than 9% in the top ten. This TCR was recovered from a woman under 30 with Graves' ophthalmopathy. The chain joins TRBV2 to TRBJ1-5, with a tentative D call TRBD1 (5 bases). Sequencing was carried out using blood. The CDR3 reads CASQGPWGNQPQHF. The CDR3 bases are TGTGCCAGCCAGGGTCCATGGGGCAATCAGCCCCAGCATTTT.